This T cell receptor beta chain appears in the sequencing data of a study of T cells in Graves' hyperthyroidism and ophthalmopathy. Germline assignment: CDR1 SGHRS and CDR2 YFSETQ. This CDR3 has 14 amino acids. The V and J ends lost 2 bases and 5 bases respectively, with 14 bases between them. This clonotype was recorded at least ten times. It was RNA transcripts that yielded the amplified TCR beta CDR3 regions. TCR CDR3 regions were first amplified by RT-PCR with HTBI primers. TCRdb called the multiplex PCR reads again in MiXCR, with one record for every CDR3 protein. The sample includes 250,000 to 350,000 distinct CDR3 sequences, approximately 15% of them seen just once.

Sequencing was done on a sample of blood. This clonotype was sampled from a man younger than 45 with Graves' hyperthyroidism. The V gene is TRBV5-1, the J gene TRBJ2-7; the D gene is possibly TRBD1 (6 bases). In nucleotides, the CDR3 is TGCGCCAGCAGCTTTCGAGGGGGTGAAAACGAGCAGTACTTC. Translating gives CASSFRGGENEQYF. The full variable domain, completed using reference TRBV5-1 and TRBJ2-7, is KAGVTQTPRYLIKTRGQQVTLSCSPISGHRSVSWYQQTPGQGLQFLFEYFSETQRNKGNFPGRFSGRQFSNSRSEMNVSTLELGDSALYLCASSFRGGENEQYFGPGTRLTVT.